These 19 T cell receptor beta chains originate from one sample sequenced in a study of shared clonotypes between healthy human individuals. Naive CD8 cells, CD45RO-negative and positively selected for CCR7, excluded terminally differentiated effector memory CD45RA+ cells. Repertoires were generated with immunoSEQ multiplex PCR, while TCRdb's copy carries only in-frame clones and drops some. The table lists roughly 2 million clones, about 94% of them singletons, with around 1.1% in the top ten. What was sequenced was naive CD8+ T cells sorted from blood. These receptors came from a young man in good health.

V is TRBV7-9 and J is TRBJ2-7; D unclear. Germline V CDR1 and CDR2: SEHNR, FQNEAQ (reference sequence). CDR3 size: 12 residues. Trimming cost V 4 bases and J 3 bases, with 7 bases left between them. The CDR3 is CASSSEFYEQYF. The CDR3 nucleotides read TGTGCCAGCAGCTCAGAATTCTACGAGCAGTACTTC.

CDR3: CASSAPGREGETQYF. The DNA of the CDR3 is TGTGCCAGCAGCGCTCCGGGACGAGAAGGAGAGACCCAGTACTTC. The chain combines TRBV9 with TRBJ2-5; D possibly matches TRBD1 or TRBD2 (5 bases each). Trimming left V 3 bases short and J 4 bases short, with 16 bases between. The CDR3 spans 15 residues. Germline V gene sequence: CDR1 SGDLS, CDR2 YYNGEE. The variable domain in full, with the rest retrieved from reference TRBV9 and TRBJ2-5, is DSGVTQTPKHLITATGQRVTLRCSPRSGDLSVYWYQQSLDQGLQFLIQYYNGEERAKGNILERFSAQQFPDLHSELNLSSLELGDSALYFCASSAPGREGETQYFGPGTRLLVL.

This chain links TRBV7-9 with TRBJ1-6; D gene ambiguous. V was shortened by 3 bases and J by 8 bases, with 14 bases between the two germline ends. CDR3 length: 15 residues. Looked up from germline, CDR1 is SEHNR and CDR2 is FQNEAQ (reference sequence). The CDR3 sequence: CASSLEHSPDSPLHF. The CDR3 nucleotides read TGTGCCAGCAGCTTGGAGCACTCCCCTGATTCACCCCTCCACTTT.

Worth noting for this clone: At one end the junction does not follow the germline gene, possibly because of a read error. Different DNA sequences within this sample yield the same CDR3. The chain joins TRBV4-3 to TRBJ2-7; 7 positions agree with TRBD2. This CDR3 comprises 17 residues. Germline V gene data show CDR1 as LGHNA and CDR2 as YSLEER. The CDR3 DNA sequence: TGCGCCAGCAGCCAAGATGTGCCAGCGGGGAGCTCCTATGAGCAGTACTTC. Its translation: CASSQDVPAGSSYEQYF.

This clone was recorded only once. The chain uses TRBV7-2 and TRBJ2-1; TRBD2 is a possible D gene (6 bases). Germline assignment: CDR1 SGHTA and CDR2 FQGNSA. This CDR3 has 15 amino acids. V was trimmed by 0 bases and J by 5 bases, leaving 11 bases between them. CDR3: CASSLARGRNNEQFF. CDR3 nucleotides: TGTGCCAGCAGCTTAGCACGGGGGAGAAACAATGAGCAGTTCTTC.

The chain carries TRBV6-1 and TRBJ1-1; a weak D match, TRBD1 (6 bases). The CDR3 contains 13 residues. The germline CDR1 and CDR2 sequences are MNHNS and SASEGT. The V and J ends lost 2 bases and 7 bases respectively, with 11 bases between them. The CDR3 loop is CASSEQGLLEAFF. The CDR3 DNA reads TGTGCCAGCAGTGAACAGGGGCTCCTTGAAGCTTTCTTT.

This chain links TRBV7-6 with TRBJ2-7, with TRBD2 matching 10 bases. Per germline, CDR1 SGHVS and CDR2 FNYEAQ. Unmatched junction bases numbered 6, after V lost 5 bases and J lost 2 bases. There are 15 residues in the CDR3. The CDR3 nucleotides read TGTGCCAGCAGCCCCACTAGCGGGGTCCCCTACGAGCAGTACTTC. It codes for CASSPTSGVPYEQYF. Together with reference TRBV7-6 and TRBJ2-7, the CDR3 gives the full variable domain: GAGVSQSPRYKVTKRGQDVALRCDPISGHVSLYWYRQALGQGPEFLTYFNYEAQQDKSGLPNDRFSAERPEGSISTLTIQRTEQRDSAMYRCASSPTSGVPYEQYFGPGTRLTVT.

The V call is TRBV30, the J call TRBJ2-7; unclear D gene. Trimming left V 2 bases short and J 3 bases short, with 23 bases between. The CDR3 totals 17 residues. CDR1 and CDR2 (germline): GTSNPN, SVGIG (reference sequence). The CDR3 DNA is TGTGCCTGGAGTCGACTTTTGTTCTTTAGCACCCTCTACGAGCAGTACTTC. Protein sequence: CAWSRLLFFSTLYEQYF.

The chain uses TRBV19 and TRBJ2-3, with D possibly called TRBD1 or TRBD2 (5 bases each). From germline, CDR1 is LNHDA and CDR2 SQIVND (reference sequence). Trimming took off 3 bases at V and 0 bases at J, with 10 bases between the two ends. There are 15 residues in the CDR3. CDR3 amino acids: CASSIGGLSTDTQYF. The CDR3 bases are TGTGCCAGTAGTATTGGGGGTCTTAGCACAGATACGCAGTATTTT. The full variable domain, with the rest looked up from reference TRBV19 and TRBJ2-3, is DGGITQSPKYLFRKEGQNVTLSCEQNLNHDAMYWYRQDPGQGLRLIYYSQIVNDFQKGDIAEGYSVSREKKESFPLTVTSAQKNPTAFYLCASSIGGLSTDTQYFGPGTRLTVL.

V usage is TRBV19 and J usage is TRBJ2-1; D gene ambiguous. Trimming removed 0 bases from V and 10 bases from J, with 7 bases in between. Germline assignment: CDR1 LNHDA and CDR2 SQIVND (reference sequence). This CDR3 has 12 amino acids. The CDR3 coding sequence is TGTGCCAGTAGTATAGATGAGACGGAGCAGTTCTTC. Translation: CASSIDETEQFF.

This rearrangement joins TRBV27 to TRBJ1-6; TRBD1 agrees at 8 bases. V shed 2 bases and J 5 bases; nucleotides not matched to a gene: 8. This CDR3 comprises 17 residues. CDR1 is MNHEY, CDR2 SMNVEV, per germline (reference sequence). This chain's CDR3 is CASSLIAQGANNSPLHF. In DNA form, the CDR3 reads TGTGCCAGCAGTTTAATTGCCCAGGGGGCTAATAATTCACCCCTCCACTTT.

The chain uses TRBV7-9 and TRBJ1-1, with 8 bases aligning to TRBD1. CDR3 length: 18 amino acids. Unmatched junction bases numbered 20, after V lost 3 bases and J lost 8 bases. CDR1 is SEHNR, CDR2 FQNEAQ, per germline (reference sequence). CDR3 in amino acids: CASSFSIGQGALTLEAFF. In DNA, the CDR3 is TGTGCCAGCAGCTTCTCAATCGGACAGGGCGCCCTAACCTTGGAAGCTTTCTTT.

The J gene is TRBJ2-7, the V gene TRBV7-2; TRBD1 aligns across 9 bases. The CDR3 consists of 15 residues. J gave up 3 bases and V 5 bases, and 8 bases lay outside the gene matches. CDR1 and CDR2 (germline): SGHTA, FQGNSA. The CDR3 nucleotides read TGTGCCAGCAGCCCGACAGGGGGGATCCACTACGAGCAGTACTTC. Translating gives CASSPTGGIHYEQYF.

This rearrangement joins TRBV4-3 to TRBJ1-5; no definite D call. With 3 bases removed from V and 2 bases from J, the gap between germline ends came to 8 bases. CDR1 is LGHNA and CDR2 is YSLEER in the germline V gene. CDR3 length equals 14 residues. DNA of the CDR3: TGCGCCAGCAGCCAGGGTATTGGCAATCAGCCCCAGCATTTT. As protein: CASSQGIGNQPQHF.

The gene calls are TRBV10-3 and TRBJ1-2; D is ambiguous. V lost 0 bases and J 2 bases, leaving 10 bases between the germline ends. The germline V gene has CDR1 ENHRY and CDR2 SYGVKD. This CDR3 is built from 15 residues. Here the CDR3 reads CAISESLRQNYGYTF. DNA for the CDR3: TGTGCCATCAGTGAGTCTCTCCGGCAGAACTATGGCTACACCTTC.

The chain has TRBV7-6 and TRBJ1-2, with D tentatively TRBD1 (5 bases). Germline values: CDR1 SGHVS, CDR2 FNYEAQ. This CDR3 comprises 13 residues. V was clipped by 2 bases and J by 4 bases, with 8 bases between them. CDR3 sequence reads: CASSLQGSYGYTF. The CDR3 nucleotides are TGTGCCAGCAGCTTACAGGGCTCCTATGGCTACACCTTC.

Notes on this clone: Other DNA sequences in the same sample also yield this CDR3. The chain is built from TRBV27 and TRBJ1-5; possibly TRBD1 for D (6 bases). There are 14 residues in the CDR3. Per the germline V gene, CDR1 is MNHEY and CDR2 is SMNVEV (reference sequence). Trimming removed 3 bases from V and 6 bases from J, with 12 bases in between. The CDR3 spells CASSFTGGTQPQHF. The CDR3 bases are TGTGCCAGCAGTTTCACGGGGGGCACTCAGCCCCAGCATTTT.

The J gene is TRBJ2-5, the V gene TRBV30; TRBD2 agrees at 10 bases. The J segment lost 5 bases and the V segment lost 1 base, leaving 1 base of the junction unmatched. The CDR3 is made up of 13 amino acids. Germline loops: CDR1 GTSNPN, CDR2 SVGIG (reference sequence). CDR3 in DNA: TGTGCCTGGAGTGCGGGACTAGCGGAGACCCAGTACTTC. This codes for CAWSAGLAETQYF.

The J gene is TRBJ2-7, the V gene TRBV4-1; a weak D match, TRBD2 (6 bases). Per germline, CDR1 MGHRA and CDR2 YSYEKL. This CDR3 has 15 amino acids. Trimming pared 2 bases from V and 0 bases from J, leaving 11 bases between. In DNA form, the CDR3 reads TGCGCCAGCAGCCAACTAGCGCCCAGCTCCTACGAGCAGTACTTC. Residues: CASSQLAPSSYEQYF.